This is a list of T cell receptor beta chains from one sample in a study of shared clonotypes between healthy human individuals. Profiling relied on immunoSEQ multiplex PCR, and the TCRdb table lists in-frame clones only, not all of them. The sample includes around 720,000 clones, 73% seen only once; the top ten take 1.5% to 2%. The sample was memory CD4+ T cells sorted from blood. Receptors were obtained from a woman in her thirties in good health. The CDR3 runs from the conserved cysteine through the conserved F or W. A D gene is named only where the DNA matches it firmly. A row's size may be missing; if present it is once, few, many or a size class.

clone_size	v_call	d_call	j_call	cdr3_aa	cdr3_nt
NA	TRBV6-1	NA	TRBJ2-6	CASSAMGQGFSGANVLTF	TGTGCCAGCAGTGCGATGGGACAAGGCTTCTCTGGGGCCAACGTCCTGACTTTC
NA	TRBV28	NA	TRBJ1-1	CASSLDKGAFF	TGTGCCAGCAGTTTGGATAAAGGAGCTTTCTTT
NA	TRBV4-2	NA	TRBJ2-6	CASSQGPGAASGANVLTF	TGTGCCAGCAGCCAAGGTCCGGGGGCGGCCTCTGGGGCCAACGTCCTGACTTTC
few	TRBV6-5	NA	TRBJ1-3	CASSPTGSSGNTIYF	TGTGCCAGCAGTCCTACAGGGAGCTCTGGAAACACCATATATTTT
NA	TRBV5-1	TRBD1	TRBJ2-3	CASSGTGAGDTQYF	TGCGCCAGCAGCGGGACAGGGGCGGGAGATACGCAGTATTTT
NA	TRBV18	TRBD1	TRBJ1-3	CASSPRGLLGSGNTIYF	TGTGCCAGCTCACCGAGGGGGCTGCTCGGATCTGGAAACACCATATATTTT
few	TRBV5-1	TRBD2	TRBJ2-3	CASSSGLAGPAGTQYF	TGCGCCAGCAGCTCCGGACTAGCGGGTCCCGCAGGTACGCAGTATTTT
NA	TRBV6-1	TRBD2	TRBJ2-3	CASSGTSGRMSTDTQYF	TGTGCCAGCAGTGGGACTAGCGGGAGGATGAGCACAGATACGCAGTATTTT
NA	TRBV18	TRBD1	TRBJ2-5	CASSASDRGETQYF	TGTGCCAGCTCAGCCTCGGACAGGGGAGAGACCCAGTACTTC
NA	TRBV27	NA	TRBJ1-1	CASSLSWVRTEAFF	TGTGCCAGCAGTTTATCGTGGGTACGCACTGAAGCTTTCTTT
NA	TRBV5-6	NA	TRBJ2-3	CASSYSGTTDTQYF	TGTGCCAGCAGCTACTCCGGGACGACAGATACGCAGTATTTT
NA	TRBV4-1	TRBD1	TRBJ2-1	CASSQDPGQGPYNEQFF	TGCGCCAGCAGCCAAGACCCGGGACAGGGCCCTTACAATGAGCAGTTCTTC
few	TRBV28	NA	TRBJ2-2	CASIHSTGELFF	TGTGCCAGCATCCACTCCACCGGGGAGCTGTTTTTT
NA	TRBV27	NA	TRBJ2-1	CASSYRPNNEQFF	TGTGCCAGCAGTTACAGACCAAACAATGAGCAGTTCTTC
many	TRBV11-1	TRBD1	TRBJ1-2	CASSTQRDSYGYTF	TGTGCCAGCAGCACTCAGCGGGACAGCTATGGCTACACCTTC
once	TRBV11-1	NA	TRBJ2-2	CASSRTPDPITGELFF	TGTGCCAGCAGCAGGACGCCAGACCCTATAACCGGGGAGCTGTTTTTT
NA	TRBV2	NA	TRBJ2-7	CASRDSGAYEQYF	TGTGCCAGCAGGGATAGCGGAGCCTACGAGCAGTACTTC
few	TRBV10-3	TRBD1	TRBJ1-1	CAISDRGRGGTEAFF	TGTGCCATCAGTGACCGGGGCAGGGGGGGCACTGAAGCTTTCTTT
once	TRBV5-1	NA	TRBJ2-7	CASSLATGEAYEQYF	TGCGCCAGCAGCTTGGCCACGGGGGAAGCCTACGAGCAGTACTTC
NA	TRBV28	NA	TRBJ1-2	CASSLPSLNYGYTF	TGTGCCAGCAGCCTACCTTCTCTGAACTATGGCTACACCTTC
few	TRBV5-1	TRBD2	TRBJ2-2	CASSGLAGGGTGELFF	TGCGCCAGCAGCGGATTAGCGGGAGGTGGGACCGGGGAGCTGTTTTTT
NA	TRBV6-5	NA	TRBJ1-4	CASSYQQGYEKLFF	TGTGCCAGCAGTTATCAACAGGGATATGAAAAACTGTTTTTT
few	TRBV15	TRBD2	TRBJ2-1	CATSRGGLSRDEQFF	TGTGCCACCAGCAGAGGGGGACTATCCCGGGATGAGCAGTTCTTC
many	TRBV28	TRBD1	TRBJ2-1	CASSSGQNNEQFF	TGTGCCAGCAGCTCGGGACAGAACAATGAGCAGTTCTTC
NA	TRBV2	TRBD1	TRBJ1-2	CASRRTGGGYGYTF	TGTGCCAGCAGGAGGACAGGGGGCGGCTATGGCTACACCTTC
NA	TRBV5-1	NA	TRBJ1-1	CASSPDGNTEAFF	TGCGCCAGCAGCCCGGACGGGAACACTGAAGCTTTCTTT
few	TRBV5-1	TRBD2	TRBJ2-1	CASSLSRENNEQFF	TGCGCCAGCAGCCTATCGCGGGAGAACAATGAGCAGTTCTTC
NA	TRBV2	TRBD2	TRBJ2-4	CASGLGLAENIQYF	TGTGCCAGCGGCCTTGGGCTAGCGGAAAACATTCAGTACTTC
few	TRBV27	NA	TRBJ2-5	CASRNRGGETQYF	TGTGCCAGCAGAAACCGTGGGGGGGAGACCCAGTACTTC
once	TRBV10-3	NA	TRBJ2-2	CAISDPGYTGELFF	TGTGCCATCAGTGATCCGGGGTACACCGGGGAGCTGTTTTTT
NA	TRBV4-1	TRBD2	TRBJ2-5	CASSQGEFSGWGGETQYF	TGCGCCAGCAGCCAAGGGGAATTTAGCGGCTGGGGGGGAGAGACCCAGTACTTC
NA	TRBV10-1	NA	TRBJ2-5	CASSESVAGYQETQYF	TGCGCCAGCAGTGAGTCAGTGGCAGGGTACCAAGAGACCCAGTACTTC
NA	TRBV6-1	NA	TRBJ1-5	CASSQDWGSGQPQHF	TGTGCCAGCAGCCAGGACTGGGGGAGCGGGCAGCCCCAGCATTTT
NA	TRBV6-5	NA	TRBJ1-4	CASSYGGTNEKLFF	TGTGCCAGCAGTTATGGAGGTACTAATGAAAAACTGTTTTTT
NA	TRBV25-1	NA	TRBJ1-2	CASSTSAQGIYGYTF	TGTGCCAGCAGCACCTCAGCGCAGGGAATCTATGGCTACACCTTC
NA	TRBV2	NA	TRBJ2-2	CATSLVASEVGELFF	TGTGCCACCTCCCTAGTCGCTAGCGAGGTCGGGGAGCTGTTTTTT
few	TRBV5-4	NA	TRBJ1-3	CASSLGGRSSGNTIYF	TGTGCCAGCAGCTTGGGGGGGCGCTCCTCTGGAAACACCATATATTTT
NA	TRBV5-4	NA	TRBJ1-3	CASSHERDRHGNTIYF	TGTGCCAGCAGCCACGAACGAGACAGACATGGAAACACCATATATTTT
NA	TRBV5-1	NA	TRBJ2-2	CASSPTGTEGSGELFF	TGCGCCAGCAGCCCTACCGGGACCGAGGGTTCCGGGGAGCTGTTTTTT
NA	TRBV18	TRBD1	TRBJ2-1	CASSQRQGRTNNEQFF	TGTGCCAGCTCACAAAGACAGGGGAGAACTAACAATGAGCAGTTCTTC
NA	TRBV2	TRBD1	TRBJ1-5	CASSKEAGGPQPQHF	TGTGCCAGCAGTAAAGAGGCAGGGGGTCCTCAGCCCCAGCATTTT